Listed below are T cell receptor beta chains from one sample, sequenced in a study of cytomegalovirus exposure and HLA in healthy donors. Data came from immunoSEQ multiplex PCR; TCRdb stores just in-frame clones and leaves some out. With roughly 50,000 clones in the sample, the ten largest clones hold 2.3%. The sequencing input was PBMCs. The receptor set was obtained from a female donor in good health and CMV-seronegative. Both conserved end residues are part of each CDR3. Fields, in order: V gene, D gene, J gene, CDR3 length, CDR3 DNA, CDR3 protein. The D gene is left open where the match is weak.

TRBV4-3	TRBD1	TRBJ1-2	13	TGCGCCAGCAGCCGCGACAGGGGTGACGGCTACACCTTC	CASSRDRGDGYTF
TRBV6-6	-	TRBJ1-2	13	TGTGCCAGCAGTCCCTCCCAGAACTATGGCTACACCTTC	CASSPSQNYGYTF
TRBV19	-	TRBJ1-5	14	TGTGCCAGTAGTCCAGGGGATGGCAATCAGCCCCAGCATTTT	CASSPGDGNQPQHF
TRBV5-1	TRBD1	TRBJ2-7	14	TGCGCCAGCAGAAAACAGGGACAGACCTACGAGCAGTACTTC	CASRKQGQTYEQYF
TRBV6-5	TRBD1	TRBJ1-3	13	TGTGCCAGCAGCCCGGGACAGGGGGACACCATATATTTT	CASSPGQGDTIYF
TRBV7-2	TRBD1	TRBJ1-1	14	TGTGCCAGCGGACAGGGCCTAAGGAACACTGAAGCTTTCTTT	CASGQGLRNTEAFF
TRBV6-4	TRBD1	TRBJ1-1	12	TGTGCCAGTAGGGGGCTGGGCACTGAAGCTTTCTTT	CASRGLGTEAFF
TRBV5-4	-	TRBJ1-1	14	TGTGCCAGCAGCTTGGGCAGGGAGAACACTGAAGCTTTCTTT	CASSLGRENTEAFF
TRBV30	TRBD2	TRBJ2-5	14	TGTGCCTGGAGTGTAAACCTAGCGGAAGAGACCCAGTACTTC	CAWSVNLAEETQYF
TRBV30	-	TRBJ1-1	14	TGTGCCTGGAAGTTCGGGGACTGGGAGGGTGAAGCTTTCTTT	CAWKFGDWEGEAFF
TRBV6-4	TRBD1	TRBJ1-5	13	TGTGCCAGCAAGGGACAGGGGGGGCAGCCCCAGCATTTT	CASKGQGGQPQHF
TRBV5-1	-	TRBJ2-3	13	TGCGCCAGCAGCCCCCGGTCGGGTGATACGCAGTATTTT	CASSPRSGDTQYF
TRBV5-1	TRBD1	TRBJ2-5	15	TGCGCCAGCAGCTCGATACAGGGGGTAGGAGAGACCCAGTACTTC	CASSSIQGVGETQYF
TRBV14	-	TRBJ2-2	16	TGTGCCAGCAGCCAAGATCCGAAACAGGACGCCGGGGAGCTGTTTTTT	CASSQDPKQDAGELFF
TRBV15	-	TRBJ2-2	16	TGTGCCACCAGCACAGCGGAAGGGTCGCTCACCGGGGAGCTGTTTTTT	CATSTAEGSLTGELFF
TRBV18	TRBD1	TRBJ2-7	15	TGTGCCAGCTCACCTGGGACAGGGATATCCTACGAGCAGTACTTC	CASSPGTGISYEQYF
TRBV11-2	-	TRBJ1-2	12	TGTGCCAGCAGCGGGAGATCCTATGGCTACACCTTC	CASSGRSYGYTF
TRBV6-1	-	TRBJ2-7	16	TGTGCCAGCAGTGAGGGTCAGATTTCCCGAGGGTACGAGCAGTACTTC	CASSEGQISRGYEQYF
TRBV30	TRBD2	TRBJ2-5	15	TGTGCCGGGAGTCGACTAGCGGGGAGGCAAGAGACCCAGTACTTC	CAGSRLAGRQETQYF
TRBV7-9	TRBD2	TRBJ2-1	17	TGTGCCAGCAGCTTAGCCGTGGGGGAGGGACGCTACAATGAGCAGTTCTTC	CASSLAVGEGRYNEQFF
TRBV6-1	TRBD1	TRBJ1-2	15	TGTGCCAGCAGAAAGCCGACAGGGGGCGGCGGTGGCTACACCTTC	CASRKPTGGGGGYTF
TRBV30	-	TRBJ2-1	12	TGTGCCTGGTCCGAACTCGGCAATGAGCAGTTCTTC	CAWSELGNEQFF
TRBV25-1	-	TRBJ1-2	14	TGTGCCAGCAGTGAACCAGGTAGCGGGTATGGCTACACCTTC	CASSEPGSGYGYTF
TRBV19	TRBD1	TRBJ1-5	16	TGTGCCAGTAGTATTGGGACAGGGAGAGGCAATAAGCCCCAGCATTTT	CASSIGTGRGNKPQHF
TRBV6-5	-	TRBJ2-5	13	TGTGCCAGCGAGGATAACAGCGGAGAGACCCAGTACTTC	CASEDNSGETQYF
TRBV7-9	TRBD1	TRBJ2-7	14	TGTGCCAGCAGCTTAGGGCAGGGGGCCTACGAGCAGTACTTC	CASSLGQGAYEQYF
TRBV29-1	TRBD2	TRBJ2-7	16	TGCAGCGTTGAAGAGTTCGAGACTAGCGGTTCCTACGAGCAGTACTTC	CSVEEFETSGSYEQYF
TRBV29-1	-	TRBJ2-2	15	TGCAGCGTTGAAGAAGGCGGGGCGAACACCGGGGAGCTGTTTTTT	CSVEEGGANTGELFF
TRBV11-3	TRBD1	TRBJ2-5	17	TGTGCCAGCAGCTTAGATATTACAGGGGGAACGTTCGAGACCCAGTACTTC	CASSLDITGGTFETQYF
TRBV6-5	TRBD2	TRBJ2-7	15	TGTGCCAGCAGTTCCCTAGCGGGGGGAACCTACGAGCAGTACTTC	CASSSLAGGTYEQYF
TRBV18	TRBD1	TRBJ1-5	17	TGTGCCAGCTCACCCGTCGTCCGCAGGGGGCTGGGTCAGCCCCAGCATTTT	CASSPVVRRGLGQPQHF
TRBV28	-	TRBJ2-5	14	TGTGCCAGCGTCCCTACCGGCGGGGCAGAGACCCAGTACTTC	CASVPTGGAETQYF
TRBV30	TRBD1	TRBJ1-5	14	TGTGCCTGGAGTACAGGGGGCGTCAATCAGCACCAGCATTTT	CAWSTGGVNQHQHF
TRBV18	TRBD1	TRBJ1-6	16	TGTGCCAGCTCACAATTGGGACAGGGGGCAGGTGCACCCCTCCACTTT	CASSQLGQGAGAPLHF
TRBV5-1	TRBD1	TRBJ2-7	18	TGCGCCAGCAGCTGGGTCCCGGGACAGGGAGGGAAAATGGACGAGCAGTACTTC	CASSWVPGQGGKMDEQYF
TRBV18	-	TRBJ2-3	17	TGTGCCAGCTCACCGTTGCCGAGGGGGAGCGGTACAGATACGCAGTATTTT	CASSPLPRGSGTDTQYF
TRBV5-1	-	TRBJ1-1	13	TGCGCCAGCAGAGAACAGGAGAACACTGAAGCTTTCTTT	CASREQENTEAFF
TRBV5-6	-	TRBJ1-2	14	TGTGCCAGCAGCCCCAGGGGTAGAAGGGGTGGCTACACCTTC	CASSPRGRRGGYTF
TRBV6-1	TRBD2	TRBJ2-3	16	TGTGCCAGCAGTGCTCTAGCGGGGAGGCGCACAGATACGCAGTATTTT	CASSALAGRRTDTQYF
TRBV30	TRBD2	TRBJ2-1	12	TGTGCCTGGTTGACTAGCGGGAGTGAGCAGTTCTTC	CAWLTSGSEQFF
TRBV18	-	TRBJ2-1	14	TGTGCCAGCTCACCAAACGCCGTCGGGAATGAGCAGTTCTTC	CASSPNAVGNEQFF
TRBV29-1	-	TRBJ2-7	13	TGCAGCGTCGCGAGCCCCTTCCCCTACGAGCAGTACTTC	CSVASPFPYEQYF
TRBV18	-	TRBJ1-4	16	TGTGCCAGCTCACCACGTGGGAGCGTAGGTAATGAAAAACTGTTTTTT	CASSPRGSVGNEKLFF
TRBV6-1	-	TRBJ1-6	16	TGTGCCAGCAGTGAAGAGCCCTCTGAACGGAATTCACCCCTCCACTTT	CASSEEPSERNSPLHF
TRBV9	-	TRBJ2-7	13	TGTGCCAGCAGCGTTACCCCGGGGTCTCCGGATGACTTC	CASSVTPGSPDDF
TRBV7-9	TRBD1	TRBJ1-2	13	TGTGCCAGCAGCCTACGAAGGGACAGCGGCTACACCTTC	CASSLRRDSGYTF
TRBV7-3	TRBD1	TRBJ1-2	16	TGTGCCAGCAGCCCGGTCCCGTGGACAGGTCCCCGGGGCTACACCTTC	CASSPVPWTGPRGYTF
TRBV2	TRBD2	TRBJ2-5	15	TGTGCCAGCAGAGATGGGACTAGCGGGAGAGGGACCCAGTACTTC	CASRDGTSGRGTQYF
TRBV5-3	-	TRBJ1-1	14	TGTGCCAGATTGGTAGGGCAGGGGAACCCTGAAGCTTTCTTT	CARLVGQGNPEAFF
TRBV5-1	TRBD1	TRBJ1-6	17	TGCGCCAGCAGCCCCGGGGGACAGGGGCTCGGTAATTCACCCCTCCACTTT	CASSPGGQGLGNSPLHF
TRBV18	TRBD1	TRBJ1-2	15	TGTGCCAGCTCACCACAACAGGGGTCATCCTATGGCTACACCTTC	CASSPQQGSSYGYTF
TRBV5-1	-	TRBJ1-2	12	TGCGCCAGCTCGGGGGAAAGCTATGGCTACACCTTC	CASSGESYGYTF
TRBV6-1	-	TRBJ1-1	15	TGTGCCAGCAGTGAGTTCACGGTTGAGAACACTGAAGCTTTCTTT	CASSEFTVENTEAFF
TRBV4-2	-	TRBJ1-2	15	TGTGCCAGCAGCCAAGTATCTGGGGAGAACTATGGCTACACCTTC	CASSQVSGENYGYTF
TRBV4-3	-	TRBJ2-7	16	TGCGCCAGCAGCCAAGTATCAGGGAACAGCGTAAACGAGCAGTACTTC	CASSQVSGNSVNEQYF
TRBV27	-	TRBJ2-1	14	TGTGCCAGCAGCCAGGGACTGCCTTACAATGAGCAGTTCTTC	CASSQGLPYNEQFF
TRBV5-1	TRBD1	TRBJ1-1	15	TGCGCCAGCAGCTTGACAGGGGGCAGGAACACTGAAGCTTTCTTT	CASSLTGGRNTEAFF
TRBV19	-	TRBJ1-3	16	TGTGCCAGTAGTATCGTGGGGGCTATCTCTGGAAACACCATATATTTT	CASSIVGAISGNTIYF
TRBV9	TRBD2	TRBJ2-5	15	TGTGCCAGCAGCCCCCCCGGGACTAGCGATGAGACCCAGTACTTC	CASSPPGTSDETQYF
TRBV6-5	-	TRBJ2-5	12	TGTGCCAGCAGTATCCGGGGAGAGACCCAGTACTTC	CASSIRGETQYF